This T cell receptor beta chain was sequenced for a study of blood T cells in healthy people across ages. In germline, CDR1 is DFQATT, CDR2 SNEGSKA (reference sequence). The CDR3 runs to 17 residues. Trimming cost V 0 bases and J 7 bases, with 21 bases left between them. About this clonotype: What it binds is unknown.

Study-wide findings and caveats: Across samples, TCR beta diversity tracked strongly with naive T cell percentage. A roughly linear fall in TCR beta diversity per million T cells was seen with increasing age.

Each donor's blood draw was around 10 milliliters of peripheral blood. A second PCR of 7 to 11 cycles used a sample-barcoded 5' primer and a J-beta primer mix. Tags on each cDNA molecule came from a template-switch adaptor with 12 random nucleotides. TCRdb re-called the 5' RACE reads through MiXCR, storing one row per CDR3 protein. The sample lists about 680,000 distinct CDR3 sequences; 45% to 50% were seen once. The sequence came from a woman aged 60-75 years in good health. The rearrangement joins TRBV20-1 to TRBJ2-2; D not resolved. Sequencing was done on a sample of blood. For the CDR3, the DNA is TGCAGTGCTAGAGACACTAAAAACGGGCGTTCAGGCGGGGAGCTGTTTTTT. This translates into CSARDTKNGRSGGELFF.